This T cell receptor (beta chain) was recorded in a study of CD8+ T cells in alopecia areata (dated by TCRdb to between 2018 and 2020). General notes on the study: The treated patients took part in an open-label pilot trial in which moderate-to-severe alopecia areata was treated with oral tofacitinib at 5 to 10 mg twice daily. In humans, TCRbeta sequencing was performed on scalp tissue and on sorted CD4+ and CD8+ peripheral blood T cells from healthy controls and from patients with patchy or totalis/universalis alopecia areata. Clonality in the scalp was compared among normal scalp (n=4), patchy alopecia areata scalp (n=8), and alopecia totalis/universalis scalp (n=8). RNA was extracted with the PAXgene miRNA kit for fixed scalp, the miRNeasy kit for PBMCs, and the RNeasy kit for mouse skin. immunoSEQ multiplex PCR using 35 Vbeta forward primers and 13 Jbeta reverse primers was used to amplify TCRbeta CDR3 regions. Patients received tofacitinib for 6 to 18 months and were then followed off drug for 6 months to check for delayed response and recurrence. Biopsies were taken from tofacitinib-treated patients at baseline and at 4 and 24 weeks of treatment, and a later scalp biopsy was taken in several of the tofacitinib-treated patients. In both human patients and the C3H/HeJ mouse model, the study applied high-throughput TCRbeta sequencing to look at T cell clonal expansion in alopecia areata. The research as a whole found: Unlike mouse skin, which is dominated by gammadelta T cells, normal human skin has resident alphabeta T cells that are also sequenced, and this complicates analysis of the scalp TCR repertoire. Shared TCR sequences between patients were less evident than in mice, which may be partly attributable to HLA diversity in the patient population. Compared with normal scalp, lesional scalp had higher clonality and more expanded CD8+ clones, particularly in alopecia totalis/universalis, a pattern that suggests antigenic drive.

Taken from the germline V gene, the CDR1 and CDR2 loops are SGDLS and YYNGEE. V is cut back by 0 bases and J by 3 bases, with 3 bases in the junction unmatched. The CDR3 contains 15 residues, cysteine and phenylalanine counted. Of all the DNA, just the CDR3 is kept, 45 bases in frame from base 1. Library preparation employed the immunoSEQ multiplex PCR assay. For TCR sequencing, RNA was extracted from every sample and reverse transcribed into cDNA to serve as template. SuperScript III was used for first-strand cDNA synthesis, primed with a 2:1 mix of oligo-dT and random hexamers. A synthetic immune receptor repertoire was used to measure amplification bias, and any remaining bias was corrected computationally. On the authors' methods: After raw reads were preprocessed to remove errors, the CDR3 was defined following IMGT conventions as running from the conserved cysteine to phenylalanine. Clonality was computed as 1 minus the Shannon entropy, with the entropy normalized by log2 of the number of productive unique TCRs. Whether scalp clones were CD4 or CD8 was inferred by matching scalp TCRbeta sequences against CD4 and CD8 repertoires sorted from blood. TCRdb's version of the immuneACCESS table is confined to in-frame rearrangements and falls short of the full clone set. An unresolved V gene accounts for under half of the shortfall where checked; the remainder is of unknown origin. That table is the source of V, J and clone size, and D and trimming were worked out from the DNA. This sample is represented by 110,000 to 150,000 clones; approximately 49% of them were singletons. The biggest ten clones account for less than 1% of the sample.

The time point label corresponds to: baseline before oral tofacitinib. Peripheral blood and lesional scalp punch biopsies were obtained from patients with alopecia areata. PBMCs were isolated by density centrifugation and stained for CD3, CD4 and CD8, and CD4+ and CD8+ T cells were sorted on a FACSAria. As regards this clone: Its cognate antigen has yet to be identified. No base quality information exists; no much larger clone differs at one position.

The source is a human donor with alopecia areata. The chain is made from TRBV9 and TRBJ2-1; TRBD2 fits 7 bases in the junction. The sample was CD4+ T cells sorted from blood, taken at week 0. The CDR3 region: CASSVDSGVYNEQFF. The sequenced DNA is TGTGCCAGCAGCGTAGACAGCGGGGTCTACAATGAGCAGTTCTTC.